This TCR beta chain derives from a study of naive and memory T cell subsets. Study results and caveats: The RNA method is potentially sensitive to activation and differentiation changes.

Amplification of ligated cDNA took four PCR rounds with SP2 and nested alpha and beta constant primers. Alpha and beta constant region primers primed reverse transcription for blood and skin samples. TCRdb itself ran the 5' RACE reads through MiXCR, one entry per CDR3 protein. This sample has some 60,000 distinct CDR3 sequences, with about 8.3% found just once. This CDR3 spans 15 amino acids. The germline gives CDR1 SGHRS, CDR2 YFSETQ. The V and J ends lost 4 bases and 0 bases respectively, with 12 bases between them. As for this clonotype: Its cognate antigen is unknown.

An oligonucleotide containing a UMI was ligated to the 3' end of TCR cDNA. Adult healthy volunteers gave 2.5 ml peripheral blood for whole-blood RNA. Unsorted total RNA, roughly 1 to 1000 ng, was DNase treated before reverse transcription. This receptor was identified in a female donor in good health. This chain links TRBV5-1 with TRBJ2-3; D unclear. The CDR3 DNA reads TGCGCCAGCAGCCCTGGCGGAACCAGCACAGATACGCAGTATTTT. Translated: CASSPGGTSTDTQYF.